One and the same sample provided the 32 T cell receptor beta chains below, sequenced in a study of T cells after yellow fever vaccination (dated by TCRdb to about 2019). Preparation of the library involved 5' RACE. Sequencing took place on an Illumina HiSeq 2500. Using fastp at Q25 and MiXCR, TCRdb reprocessed the public reads and kept productive beta chains. When rows share a CDR3 protein, they turn into one entry using the most common DNA and genes. This sample is represented by roughly 63,000 distinct CDR3 sequences; approximately 7% of them were singletons. The ten largest clones represent 36% of the sample. The label giving this sample's treatment or condition can be read as: live attenuated yellow fever vaccine strain. The material sequenced was CD8+ T cells sorted from PBMCs, taken 15 days after the yellow fever booster vaccination. All receptors come from a man in his thirties or forties who received the YFV17D yellow fever vaccine.

This clonotype has ten or more counts. The chain couples TRBV5-6 to TRBJ2-1; 7 nucleotides align to TRBD1. Germline CDR1 and CDR2: SGHDT and YYEEEE. The CDR3 has 14 residues. The ends lost 0 bases at V and 7 bases at J; junction bases unmatched: 4. The CDR3 DNA reads TGTGCCAGCAGCTTGGGGGACAGCTATAATGAGCAGTTCTTC. Amino acid sequence: CASSLGDSYNEQFF.

This clonotype came up many times. The chain combines TRBV27 with TRBJ2-7; D is possibly TRBD1 (6 bases). Germline lookup yields CDR1 MNHEY and CDR2 SMNVEV (reference sequence). The CDR3 runs 15 residues. Trimming left V 2 bases short and J 0 bases short, with 11 bases between. The CDR3 sequence is CASSLTQGSSYEQYF. For the CDR3, the DNA is TGTGCCAGCAGTTTAACACAGGGCAGCTCCTACGAGCAGTACTTC.

This clonotype was counted at least ten times. The rearrangement joins TRBV23-1 to TRBJ2-7, with D hard to call. TRBV23-1 carries the ORF label, with uncertain function. Trimming stripped 7 bases from V and 1 base from J, with 20 bases between. The CDR3 runs to 16 residues. The CDR3 bases are TGCGCCAGCACCTCAATCGGTGGACGCGTATCCTACGAGCAGTACTTC. The encoded protein is CASTSIGGRVSYEQYF.

This clonotype was seen more than once but under ten times. The rearrangement uses TRBV4-3 and TRBJ2-3; 11 bases are a match to TRBD2. V lost 0 bases, J lost 4 bases, and 3 bases stayed unmatched. The CDR3 is 16 residues long. The germline CDR1 and CDR2 sequences are LGHNA and YSLEER. Here the CDR3 reads CASSQDLAGGADTQYF. Here the CDR3 DNA reads TGCGCCAGCAGCCAAGATTTAGCGGGAGGGGCAGATACGCAGTATTTT.

This clonotype was detected many times. CDR3 DNA: TGTGCCAGCTGGGGACTACGGACCAATGAGCAGTTCTTC. This encodes CASWGLRTNEQFF. The chain is built from TRBV6-5 and TRBJ2-1, with 7 bases lining up with TRBD2. The ends lost 8 bases at V and 6 bases at J; junction bases unmatched: 7. This CDR3 has 13 residues. Germline V gene data show CDR1 as MNHEY and CDR2 as SVGAGI.

In its sample, this clonotype was seen many times. This chain links TRBV5-1 with TRBJ2-1, with TRBD1 matching 12 bases. The CDR3 spans 14 residues. V shed 3 bases and J 9 bases; nucleotides not matched to a gene: 4. Germline V CDR1 and CDR2: SGHRS, YFSETQ. The CDR3 here is CASSSGQGASEQFF. The CDR3 DNA is TGCGCCAGCAGCTCGGGACAGGGGGCGTCTGAGCAGTTCTTC.

This clonotype was seen a few times. The V and J genes are TRBV5-4 and TRBJ2-7; D gene uncertain. The length of the CDR3 is 12 residues. Trimming removed 0 bases at V and 9 bases at J, with 10 bases between. Per germline, CDR1 SGHNT and CDR2 YYREEE (reference sequence). The DNA for the CDR3 is TGTGCCAGCAGCTTGGGAGGAATGGGGCAGTACTTC. Its translation is CASSLGGMGQYF.

This clonotype was found many times. The genes are TRBV11-2 and TRBJ2-2; D not resolved. CDR1 and CDR2 (germline): SGHAT, FQNNGV. The CDR3 has 13 residues. The V end was cut by 1 base, the J end by 5 bases, with 5 bases between. The CDR3 DNA reads as TGTGCCAGCAGCTTAGTAGGGACCGGGGAGCTGTTTTTT. Translated: CASSLVGTGELFF.

This clonotype was counted ten times or more. The CDR3 DNA is TGTGCCAGCAGCTTGGGACAGGGATTGGCCTACGAGCAGTACTTC. It specifies CASSLGQGLAYEQYF. The rearrangement links TRBV5-4 to TRBJ2-7, with 7 bases identical to TRBD1. The CDR3 has 15 residues. Trimming removed 0 bases from V and 2 bases from J; junction bases left unmatched: 5. CDR1 and CDR2 from the germline V gene are SGHNT and YYREEE (reference sequence).

In this sample, this clonotype turned up many times. The chain employs TRBV9 and TRBJ2-3, with D unresolved. CDR1 is SGDLS, CDR2 YYNGEE, per germline. Trimming cost V 2 bases and J 0 bases, with 13 bases left between them. The CDR3 is made up of 16 amino acids. CDR3 sequence: CASSVESVLSTDTQYF. In DNA form, the CDR3 reads TGTGCCAGCAGCGTTGAGTCGGTTCTGAGCACAGATACGCAGTATTTT.

This clonotype was detected ten times or more. The J gene is TRBJ2-3, the V gene TRBV29-1, with D unresolved. V was clipped by 5 bases and J by 0 bases, with 3 bases between them. This CDR3 is 11 amino acids long. Germline-derived CDR1 and CDR2 are SQVTM and ANQGSEA. CDR3 nucleotides: TGCAGCGTTACTAGCACAGATACGCAGTATTTT. This gives the protein CSVTSTDTQYF.

This chain uses TRBV14 with TRBJ2-7, with 7 bases identical to TRBD1. The CDR3 is 13 amino acids. J was trimmed by 4 bases and V by 3 bases; bases with no gene match: 3. The V gene's germline CDR1 is SGHDN and CDR2 FVKESK. This CDR3 is CASSQWTGYEQYF. The CDR3 DNA is TGTGCCAGCAGCCAGTGGACAGGTTACGAGCAGTACTTC. Complete variable domain (other parts from reference TRBV14 and TRBJ2-7): EAGVTQFPSHSVIEKGQTVTLRCDPISGHDNLYWYRRVMGKEIKFLLHFVKESKQDESGMPNNRFLAERTGGTYSTLKVQPAELEDSGVYFCASSQWTGYEQYFGPGTRLTVT.

This clonotype was recorded at least ten times. This chain uses TRBV7-8 with TRBJ2-7; tentatively, D is TRBD1 (6 bases). Germline lookup yields CDR1 SGHVS and CDR2 FQNEAQ. The CDR3 extends over 14 amino acids. V was shortened by 5 bases and J by 2 bases, with 13 bases between the two germline ends. The DNA for the CDR3 is TGTGCCAGCAGCGCAGGGGACACGACCTACGAGCAGTACTTC. Encoded protein: CASSAGDTTYEQYF. The complete variable domain, with remaining parts taken from reference TRBV7-8 and TRBJ2-7, reads GAGVSQSPRYKVAKRGQDVALRCDPISGHVSLFWYQQALGQGPEFLTYFQNEAQLDKSGLPSDRFFAERPEGSVSTLKIQRTQQEDSAVYLCASSAGDTTYEQYFGPGTRLTVT.

This clonotype was found many times. The chain joins TRBV20-1 to TRBJ2-7; D uncertain. Germline V gives CDR1 DFQATT, CDR2 SNEGSKA (reference sequence). The length of the CDR3 is 15 residues. Trimming pared 0 bases from V and 0 bases from J, leaving 12 bases between. The CDR3 reads CSARDLGIPSYEQYF. DNA for the CDR3: TGCAGTGCTAGAGATCTAGGGATCCCCTCCTACGAGCAGTACTTC.

This clonotype showed up many times. J is TRBJ2-5 and V is TRBV12-3 or TRBV12-4; TRBD2 matches at 7 bases. CDR3 length: 15 residues. Trimming at V came to 6 bases and at J to 4 bases, leaving 11 bases not matched to a gene. The CDR3 coding sequence is TGTGCCAGCAGCCTATGGGGGGGATCCGGAGAGACCCAGTACTTC. Amino acids: CASSLWGGSGETQYF.

This clonotype came up a few times. The chain links TRBV29-1 to TRBJ2-1, with 14 bases identical to TRBD2. V was clipped by 6 bases and J by 4 bases; unmatched bases: 14. The germline gives CDR1 SQVTM, CDR2 ANQGSEA. The CDR3 runs to 18 residues. This chain's CDR3 is CSVAGLAGELALYNEQFF. The DNA of the CDR3 is TGCAGCGTGGCGGGACTAGCGGGAGAGTTGGCATTGTACAATGAGCAGTTCTTC.

Many counts were recorded for this clonotype. This rearrangement joins TRBV15 to TRBJ2-7, with 7 positions matching TRBD2. The CDR3 runs 15 residues. Germline V gene lookup returns CDR1 LNHNV and CDR2 YYDKDF (reference sequence). J lost 3 bases, V lost 0 bases, and 5 bases had no gene match. The chain's CDR3 is CATSRDLLAGYEQYF. Here the CDR3 DNA reads TGTGCCACCAGCAGAGATCTGTTAGCGGGCTACGAGCAGTACTTC.

In its sample, this clonotype was seen many times. The chain couples TRBV18 to TRBJ2-2; perhaps TRBD2 as D (6 bases). Germline V gene data show CDR1 as KGHSH and CDR2 as LQKENI. CDR3 length: 13 residues. Trimming pared 10 bases from V and 0 bases from J, leaving 9 bases between. The CDR3 nucleotides are TGTGCCACCTGGGAGGCGAACACCGGGGAGCTGTTTTTT. It is translated as CATWEANTGELFF. The full variable domain, with the rest looked up from reference TRBV18 and TRBJ2-2, is NAGVMQNPRHLVRRRGQEARLRCSPMKGHSHVYWYRQLPEEGLKFMVYLQKENIIDESGMPKERFSAEFPKEGPSILRIQQVVRGDSAAYFCATWEANTGELFFGEGSRLTVL.

The chain is built from TRBV7-2 and TRBJ2-7; 7 bases match TRBD2. The V gene's germline CDR1 is SGHTA and CDR2 FQGNSA. V lost 4 bases to trimming and J lost 6 bases; unmatched junction nucleotides: 6. The CDR3 has 13 residues. In nucleotides, the CDR3 is TGTGCCAGCAGCTGGGGGGGGGAACCCGAGCAGTACTTC. This gives the protein CASSWGGEPEQYF.

A word on this clonotype: This could be a read error, since a much larger clone is one nucleotide away. The J gene is TRBJ2-3, the V gene TRBV19; D is undetermined. Trimming pared 8 bases from V and 6 bases from J, leaving 15 bases between. This CDR3 has 13 residues. Germline loops: CDR1 LNHDA, CDR2 SQIVND (reference sequence). The CDR3 nucleotides are TGTGCCAGTGCCCCTGGAGAGTACGATACGCAGTATTTT. The encoded protein is CASAPGEYDTQYF.

This clonotype is classed as medium-sized. The J gene is TRBJ2-5, the V gene TRBV11-2; TRBD2 matches at 12 bases. The germline V gene encodes CDR1 SGHAT and CDR2 FQNNGV. J lost 5 bases, V lost 5 bases, and 12 bases had no gene match. CDR3 length equals 17 residues. In DNA, the CDR3 is TGTGCCAGCAGCCAAGGCCTGCTAGCGGGAGGGAGCGAGACCCAGTACTTC. It specifies CASSQGLLAGGSETQYF.

This clonotype was seen many times. V and J are TRBV11-2 and TRBJ2-7, with 9 positions matching TRBD1. The CDR3 is made up of 14 amino acids. V was pared by 2 bases and J by 5 bases, with 4 bases of the junction left unmatched. Germline loops: CDR1 SGHAT, CDR2 FQNNGV. CDR3: CASSLPGQGHEQYF. In DNA, the CDR3 is TGTGCCAGCAGCTTACCGGGACAGGGCCACGAGCAGTACTTC.

This clonotype has at least ten counts. The chain combines TRBV11-2 with TRBJ2-3; TRBD1 might be the D (6 bases). The V gene lost 7 bases and the J gene lost 4 bases, with 18 bases spanning the gap. Germline V CDR1 and CDR2: SGHAT, FQNNGV. This CDR3 comprises 15 residues. The CDR3 here is CASTPFRAGADTQYF. In DNA, the CDR3 is TGTGCCAGCACCCCGTTCCGGGCAGGGGCAGATACGCAGTATTTT.

At least ten counts were recorded for this clonotype. V gene TRBV29-1 combines with J gene TRBJ2-7, with D uncertain. Germline CDR1 is SQVTM and CDR2 is ANQGSEA. With 6 bases removed from V and 2 bases from J, the gap between germline ends came to 14 bases. The CDR3 has 13 amino acids. CDR3 amino acids: CSVVTAYTYEQYF. The CDR3 DNA is TGCAGCGTGGTAACAGCGTATACCTACGAGCAGTACTTC.

This clonotype showed up many times. J is TRBJ2-7 and V is TRBV7-9; D unresolved. This CDR3 spans 14 amino acids. V dropped 3 bases and J dropped 0 bases, with 9 bases sitting between them. In germline, CDR1 is SEHNR, CDR2 FQNEAQ (reference sequence). The CDR3 DNA reads TGTGCCAGCAGCTTTGTTGAGAGCTCCTACGAGCAGTACTTC. The encoded protein is CASSFVESSYEQYF.

This clonotype was seen repeatedly, ten times or more. The rearrangement joins TRBV29-1 to TRBJ2-5; D not resolved. V was clipped by 4 bases and J by 0 bases, with 3 bases between them. The CDR3 contains 11 residues. CDR1 SQVTM and CDR2 ANQGSEA come from the germline V gene. The CDR3 region is CSVAYQETQYF. The CDR3 DNA is TGCAGCGTTGCTTACCAAGAGACCCAGTACTTC.

This clonotype has a count of ten or more. The DNA for the CDR3 is TGTGCCAGCAGTGAATATGGGGAAGCTTTGAGCTCCTATAATTCACCCCTCCACTTT. It encodes CASSEYGEALSSYNSPLHF. The chain employs TRBV2 and TRBJ1-6; no firm D call. The CDR3 runs to 19 residues. V lost 2 bases, J lost 0 bases, and 17 bases lay in between. From germline, CDR1 is SNHLY and CDR2 FYNNEI.

This clonotype was observed at least ten times. The gene calls are TRBV11-3 and TRBJ2-3; D gene uncertain. Germline lookup yields CDR1 SGHNT and CDR2 YENEEA. This CDR3 contains 13 residues. The V end lost 0 bases, the J end lost 2 bases, and 3 bases lay between the germline ends. CDR3 region: CASSLEPTDTQYF. The CDR3 region has the DNA TGTGCCAGCAGCTTAGAACCCACAGATACGCAGTATTTT.

This clonotype occurred many times. The chain couples TRBV5-5 to TRBJ2-3; D is ambiguous. The length of the CDR3 is 15 residues. V was pared by 2 bases and J by 2 bases, with 12 bases between. In germline, CDR1 is SGHKS, CDR2 YYEKEE (reference sequence). The CDR3: CASSFTRALTDTQYF. In nucleotides, the CDR3 is TGTGCCAGCAGCTTTACCCGGGCCCTCACAGATACGCAGTATTTT.

This clonotype was counted many times. The chain has TRBV6-1 and TRBJ2-1; the match to TRBD1 covers 8 bases. Germline V gene data show CDR1 as MNHNS and CDR2 as SASEGT. The V gene end was trimmed by 6 bases and the J gene end by 4 bases; junction bases not matched to a gene: 8. CDR3 length equals 15 residues. The CDR3: CASRSGQGRYNEQFF. The CDR3 DNA is TGTGCCAGCAGGTCCGGACAGGGAAGGTACAATGAGCAGTTCTTC.

This clonotype appeared many times. The gene calls are TRBV12-3 or TRBV12-4 and TRBJ2-1; D gene ambiguous. V lost 3 bases, J lost 5 bases, and 2 bases lay in between. CDR3 length: 11 amino acids. The CDR3 protein is CASSFHNEQFF. The CDR3 nucleotides read TGTGCCAGCAGTTTCCACAATGAGCAGTTCTTC.

This clonotype appeared many times. The rearrangement joins TRBV15 to TRBJ2-7, with D unresolved. The V gene lost 6 bases and the J gene lost 2 bases, with 26 bases spanning the gap. The CDR3 is made up of 18 amino acids. Germline V gives CDR1 LNHNV, CDR2 YYDKDF (reference sequence). The CDR3 region is CATSAEQMGTPTTYEQYF. The CDR3 coding sequence is TGTGCCACCAGTGCCGAACAGATGGGAACCCCAACCACCTACGAGCAGTACTTC.